These 24 T cell receptor beta chains originate from one sample sequenced in a study of CD8+ T cells in alopecia areata (dated by TCRdb to 2017 to 2018). The label giving this sample's treatment or condition can be read as: oral pan-JAK inhibitor, 5-10 mg twice daily. Receptors were amplified or captured by the immunoSEQ multiplex PCR assay. To provide template for TCR sequencing, every sample had RNA extracted and reverse transcribed into cDNA. Sourced from immuneACCESS, this table was stored by TCRdb with only in-frame sequences that have V and J called. A share of the clones is absent; for the studies checked, an unresolved V gene accounts for under half, and the remainder has no known explanation. The sample table records fewer than 250,000 clones; approximately 47% of these occur just once. Around 2.5% of the sample rests with the top ten. The material sequenced was CD4+ T cells sorted from blood, taken at approximately week 36, from a patient treated with tofacitinib. These receptors all stem from a human donor with alopecia areata.

This chain uses TRBV5-1 with TRBJ1-1; 7 bases fit TRBD1. Per germline, CDR1 SGHRS and CDR2 YFSETQ. The V and J ends lost 2 bases and 1 base, in that order; junction bases with no gene match: 5. This CDR3 has 15 amino acids. The CDR3 DNA follows: TGCGCCAGCAGCTTTGGGGACAGCCGGAACACTGAAGCTTTCTTT. It yields the protein CASSFGDSRNTEAFF.

In this sample, this clone turned up a few times. This rearrangement joins TRBV25-1 to TRBJ1-4, with D perhaps TRBD1 (6 bases). The CDR3 extends over 15 amino acids. The ends were cut back, 8 bases at V and 6 bases at J, with 19 bases in the middle. Germline V gene lookup returns CDR1 MGHDK and CDR2 SYGVNS. CDR3 region: CASESIQGSYEKLFF. The CDR3 DNA reads as TGTGCCAGCGAGTCGATACAGGGTAGTTATGAAAAACTGTTTTTT.

With respect to this clone: This may be a read error: a much more frequent sequence differs by one nucleotide. The chain joins TRBV7-2 to TRBJ2-3; TRBD2 agrees at 11 bases. The CDR3 sequence is 14 residues long. V was clipped by 6 bases and J by 3 bases; unmatched bases: 2. The germline gives CDR1 SGHTA, CDR2 FQGNSA. CDR3 region: CASRTSGGTDTQYF. CDR3 nucleotide sequence: TGTGCCAGCAGAACTAGCGGGGGTACAGATACGCAGTATTTT. Full variable domain (remainder filled in from reference TRBV7-2 and TRBJ2-3): GAGVSQSPSNKVTEKGKDVELRCDPISGHTALYWYRQSLGQGLEFLIYFQGNSAPDKSGLPSDRFSAERTGGSVSTLTIQRTQQEDSAVYLCASRTSGGTDTQYFGPGTRLTVL.

This clone has ten or more counts. This chain joins TRBV4-1 and TRBJ1-5; TRBD1 is a possible D gene (5 bases). This CDR3 has 18 amino acids. Germline CDR1 and CDR2: MGHRA and YSYEKL. V lost 0 bases and J lost 2, with 17 bases in between. The CDR3 sequence: CASSQDLGVGGGNQPQHF. DNA of the CDR3: TGCGCCAGCAGCCAAGATTTGGGAGTGGGGGGTGGCAATCAGCCCCAGCATTTT.

The chain couples TRBV7-2 to TRBJ2-1, with D maybe TRBD2 (6 bases). Germline-derived CDR1 and CDR2 are SGHTA and FQGNSA. Trimming stripped 4 bases from V and 14 bases from J, with 18 bases between. The CDR3 consists of 13 residues. Here the CDR3 reads CASSSYRELREFF. The CDR3, as DNA: TGTGCCAGCAGCTCTTACCGGGAGCTACGGGAGTTCTTC.

V usage is TRBV4-1 and J usage is TRBJ1-3; TRBD1 might be the D (5 bases). Per the germline V gene, CDR1 is MGHRA and CDR2 is YSYEKL. This CDR3 contains 15 residues. V shed 3 bases and J shed 4 bases, with 13 bases lying between them. CDR3 sequence (DNA): TGCGCCAGCAGCCACGATCAGGGTACGGGAAACACCATATATTTT. Protein sequence: CASSHDQGTGNTIYF.

The chain combines TRBV25-1 with TRBJ2-5; no firm D call. Trimming stripped 4 bases from V and 7 bases from J, with 10 bases between. The CDR3 runs 12 residues. CDR1 is MGHDK and CDR2 is SYGVNS in the germline V gene. CDR3 protein: CASSASMRTQYF. CDR3 coding DNA: TGTGCCAGCAGTGCTTCGATGCGGACCCAGTACTTC.

This rearrangement joins TRBV15 to TRBJ1-2; a weak D match, TRBD1 (5 bases). The CDR3 extends over 16 amino acids. CDR1 is LNHNV, CDR2 YYDKDF, per germline (reference sequence). V shed 1 base and J shed 10 bases, with 22 bases lying between them. This chain's CDR3 is CATSRVINTGQQPYTF. CDR3 in DNA: TGTGCCACCAGCAGAGTGATTAATACAGGTCAACAACCCTACACCTTC.

The V call is TRBV14, the J call TRBJ2-3; D uncertain. The CDR3 length is 16 residues. Trimming stripped 0 bases from V and 4 bases from J, with 14 bases between. Germline V gives CDR1 SGHDN, CDR2 FVKESK. The CDR3 DNA sequence: TGTGCCAGCAGCCAAGAAAGAAGTACCCGGGCAGATACGCAGTATTTT. Translation: CASSQERSTRADTQYF.

The V and J genes are TRBV7-9 and TRBJ2-3, with D perhaps TRBD2 (5 bases). The germline V gene has CDR1 SEHNR and CDR2 FQNEAQ (reference sequence). CDR3 length: 14 amino acids. The V end was cut by 5 bases, the J end by 6 bases, with 15 bases between. The CDR3 nucleotides are TGTGCCAGCAGCCCTCGGGCGGGTTCGGATACGCAGTATTTT. It translates to CASSPRAGSDTQYF.

This clone was seen a handful of times. The V and J genes are TRBV4-1 and TRBJ1-5; the D is unclear. In germline, CDR1 is MGHRA, CDR2 YSYEKL. The CDR3 runs to 15 residues. V shed 6 bases and J shed 2 bases, with 14 bases lying between them. CDR3 in amino acids: CASSLQERRNQPQHF. CDR3 DNA: TGCGCCAGCAGTCTCCAAGAGCGGCGCAATCAGCCCCAGCATTTT.

This clone was detected a few times. The V gene is TRBV29-1, the J gene TRBJ1-1; 9 nucleotides align to TRBD1. V shed 3 bases and J 4 bases; nucleotides not matched to a gene: 6. Germline CDR1 reads SQVTM; CDR2 reads ANQGSEA. This CDR3 has 14 amino acids. CDR3 sequence reads: CSVEGQGGSTEAFF. The CDR3 DNA sequence: TGCAGCGTTGAGGGACAGGGAGGGTCCACTGAAGCTTTCTTT. Full variable domain (rest looked up from reference TRBV29-1 and TRBJ1-1): SAVISQKPSRDICQRGTSLTIQCQVDSQVTMMFWYRQQPGQSLTLIATANQGSEATYESGFVIDKFPISRPNLTFSTLTVSNMSPEDSSIYLCSVEGQGGSTEAFFGQGTRLTVV.

The chain couples TRBV30 to TRBJ2-5; no definite D call. V lost 6 bases and J 4 bases, leaving 12 bases between the germline ends. This CDR3 is built from 12 residues. Germline CDR1 GTSNPN, CDR2 SVGIG (reference sequence). CDR3 coding DNA: TGTGCCTGCTCAGTGGGTGGAGAGACCCAGTACTTC. Translated: CACSVGGETQYF.

V gene TRBV27 combines with J gene TRBJ2-3; a weak D match, TRBD1 (7 bases). CDR3 length: 15 amino acids. CDR1 is MNHEY and CDR2 is SMNVEV in the germline V gene (reference sequence). Trimming cost V 9 bases and J 6 bases, with 22 bases left between them. This chain's CDR3 is CASSGQAEYRDTQYF. The CDR3 DNA follows: TGTGCCAGTAGCGGACAGGCCGAGTATCGGGATACGCAGTATTTT.

This clone was picked up a small number of times. This sequence joins TRBV7-9 and TRBJ1-3; TRBD1 matches 7 bases. V gave up 4 bases and J gave up 6 bases; unmatched junction bases: 9. The CDR3 is made up of 15 amino acids. The germline gives CDR1 SEHNR, CDR2 FQNEAQ (reference sequence). CDR3 loop: CASSSRDRSQNTIYF. CDR3 nucleotides: TGTGCCAGCAGCTCCAGGGACAGATCTCAAAACACCATATATTTT.

The V gene is TRBV9, the J gene TRBJ2-2; D might be TRBD2 (6 bases). Per germline, CDR1 SGDLS and CDR2 YYNGEE. The CDR3 is 15 amino acids. Trimming cost V 4 bases and J 2 bases, with 12 bases left between them. CDR3 amino acids: CASSPGGLNTGELFF. As DNA, the CDR3 is TGTGCCAGCAGCCCCGGGGGACTTAACACCGGGGAGCTGTTTTTT.

The sample holds many counts of this clone. The CDR3 DNA reads as TGTGCCAGCAGCTTAAGACGGAGCGAAAAACTGTTTTTT. Its translation is CASSLRRSEKLFF. The V call is TRBV7-2, the J call TRBJ1-4; D is undetermined. The CDR3 is made up of 13 amino acids. The germline CDR1 and CDR2 sequences are SGHTA and FQGNSA. Trimming shortened V by 2 bases and J by 8 bases, and 9 bases separated the two germline ends.

A remark on this clone: Mismatch with germline at one junction end may stem from a read error. The gene calls are TRBV30 and TRBJ2-7; 7 bases align to TRBD2. The CDR3 runs 12 residues. The V gene's germline CDR1 is GTSNPN and CDR2 SVGIG (reference sequence). The DNA for the CDR3 is TGTGCCTGGAGTGTACGTGGGAGGGCCAACCACTTC. Its translation is CAWSVRGRANHF.

This clone was counted only a few times. This rearrangement joins TRBV7-8 to TRBJ2-1, with 10 bases fitting TRBD2. The CDR3 has 14 amino acids. Germline trimming cut 7 bases from V and 4 bases from J; bases unmatched to any gene: 4. The germline gives CDR1 SGHVS, CDR2 FQNEAQ. CDR3 coding DNA: TGTGCCAGCAACGGACTAGCGGAATACAATGAGCAGTTCTTC. It is translated as CASNGLAEYNEQFF.

The table lists this clone with a few counts. The chain joins TRBV7-8 to TRBJ2-1, with D hard to call. CDR1 is SGHVS, CDR2 FQNEAQ, per germline. The CDR3 sequence is 13 residues long. Deletions cut 5 bases from V and 5 bases from J, with 10 bases between. The CDR3, as DNA: TGTGCCAGCAGCCCCGACGCCAACAATGAGCAGTTCTTC. It translates to CASSPDANNEQFF. The full variable domain, with the rest looked up from reference TRBV7-8 and TRBJ2-1, is GAGVSQSPRYKVAKRGQDVALRCDPISGHVSLFWYQQALGQGPEFLTYFQNEAQLDKSGLPSDRFFAERPEGSVSTLKIQRTQQEDSAVYLCASSPDANNEQFFGPGTRLTVL.

This chain joins TRBV11-2 and TRBJ1-5; TRBD1 might be the D (6 bases). Trimming stripped 0 bases from V and 4 bases from J, with 10 bases between. Germline V gene sequence: CDR1 SGHAT, CDR2 FQNNGV. This CDR3 comprises 15 residues. CDR3 sequence reads: CASSLDSQGNQPQHF. The DNA of the CDR3 is TGTGCCAGCAGCTTAGATTCCCAGGGGAATCAGCCCCAGCATTTT.

The genes are TRBV7-9 and TRBJ1-4, with a possible D match to TRBD1 (6 bases). Trimming shortened V by 8 bases and J by 6 bases, and 16 bases separated the two germline ends. CDR1 SEHNR and CDR2 FQNEAQ come from the germline V gene (reference sequence). This CDR3 region has 14 residues. CDR3 in amino acids: CASETGQPDEKLFF. CDR3 DNA: TGTGCCAGCGAAACGGGACAACCAGATGAAAAACTGTTTTTT.

This clone has more than one count but fewer than ten. The genes are TRBV29-1 and TRBJ1-2; 7 nucleotides match TRBD1. The CDR3 is 15 residues long. Trimming cost V 7 bases and J 7 bases; bases outside gene matches: 18. From germline, CDR1 is SQVTM and CDR2 ANQGSEA. The CDR3 loop is CSGEAVEGARGGYTF. DNA of the CDR3: TGCAGCGGTGAGGCGGTCGAGGGGGCCCGAGGTGGCTACACCTTC.

This clone was detected only a few times. The chain is built from TRBV5-1 and TRBJ2-7; D is possibly TRBD1 (6 bases). The germline CDR1 and CDR2 sequences are SGHRS and YFSETQ. CDR3 length: 15 amino acids. V lost 2 bases, J lost 0 bases, and 12 bases lay in between. CDR3 nucleotides: TGCGCCAGCAGCTTTCAGGGGTCCTACTCCTACGAGCAGTACTTC. Its protein product is CASSFQGSYSYEQYF.